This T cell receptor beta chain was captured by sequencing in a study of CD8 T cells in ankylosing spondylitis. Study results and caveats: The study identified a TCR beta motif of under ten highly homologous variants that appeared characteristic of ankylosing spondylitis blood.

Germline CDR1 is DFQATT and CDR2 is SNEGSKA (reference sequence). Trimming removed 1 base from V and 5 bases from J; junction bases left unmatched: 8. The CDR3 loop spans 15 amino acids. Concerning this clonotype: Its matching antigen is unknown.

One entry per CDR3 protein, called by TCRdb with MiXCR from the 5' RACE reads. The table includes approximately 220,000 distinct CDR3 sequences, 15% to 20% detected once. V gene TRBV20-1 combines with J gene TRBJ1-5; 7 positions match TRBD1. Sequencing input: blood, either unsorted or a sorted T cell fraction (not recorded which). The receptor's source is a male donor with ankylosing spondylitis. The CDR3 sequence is CSARVGAQGDQPQHF. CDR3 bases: TGCAGTGCTAGAGTTGGTGCCCAGGGGGATCAGCCCCAGCATTTT.